These 8 T cell receptor beta chains share one sample of origin, sequenced in a study of cytomegalovirus exposure and HLA in healthy donors. In the PCR, 60 Vbeta and 13 Jbeta primers were used. Assay used: immunoSEQ multiplex PCR; TCRdb lists only in-frame clones, some missing. The sample consists of some 150,000 clones, 79% of them appearing once. The sequenced sample was PBMCs. The origin of the receptors is a man aged 30-40 years in good health and CMV-seropositive.

This clone occurred once. The chain links TRBV29-1 to TRBJ1-2; 9 nucleotides line up with TRBD1. Germline CDR1 reads SQVTM; CDR2 reads ANQGSEA. V shed 1 base and J 6 bases; nucleotides not matched to a gene: 6. This CDR3 contains 14 residues. The CDR3 protein is CSVEAPGQGHGYTF. For the CDR3, the DNA is TGCAGCGTTGAAGCCCCGGGACAGGGTCATGGCTACACCTTC.

The chain recombines TRBV9 with TRBJ2-7; 9 bases map to TRBD1. This CDR3 comprises 15 residues. With 0 bases clipped from V and 2 bases from J, the junction kept 3 bases outside the gene matches. Germline V gene data show CDR1 as SGDLS and CDR2 as YYNGEE. The chain's CDR3 is CASSVEGTGPYEQYF. CDR3 nucleotides: TGTGCCAGCAGCGTAGAAGGGACAGGGCCCTACGAGCAGTACTTC.

The rearrangement links TRBV29-1 to TRBJ2-3; TRBD2 matches 7 bases. This CDR3 spans 13 amino acids. The V and J ends lost 4 bases and 0 bases, in that order; junction bases with no gene match: 1. Germline V gene lookup returns CDR1 SQVTM and CDR2 ANQGSEA. The CDR3 DNA sequence: TGCAGCGTTGTCGGGGGGAGCACAGATACGCAGTATTTT. Protein sequence: CSVVGGSTDTQYF.

The chain is built from TRBV7-3 and TRBJ2-1; TRBD2 aligns across 11 bases. Per germline, CDR1 SGHTA and CDR2 FQGTGA. The CDR3 covers 16 residues. The J segment lost 7 bases and the V segment lost 3 bases, leaving 8 bases of the junction unmatched. CDR3 region: CASSLRLAGRWNEQFF. CDR3 nucleotides: TGTGCCAGCAGCTTGAGACTAGCGGGGAGGTGGAATGAGCAGTTCTTC.

The J gene is TRBJ1-1, the V gene TRBV7-8; 11 bases are a match to TRBD1. Germline CDR1 is SGHVS and CDR2 is FQNEAQ. The CDR3 runs to 14 residues. V gave up 5 bases and J gave up 8 bases; unmatched junction bases: 7. Here the CDR3 reads CASSTGQGGSEAFF. The DNA of the CDR3 is TGTGCCAGCAGCACGGGACAGGGGGGTTCAGAAGCTTTCTTT.

The gene calls are TRBV11-3 and TRBJ2-7, with D possibly TRBD1 on 6 matching bases. The CDR3 loop spans 13 amino acids. Germline CDR1 reads SGHNT; CDR2 reads YENEEA. Trimming took 3 bases from V and 6 from J, leaving 12 bases between them. CDR3 in amino acids: CASSLQGKGEQYF. The CDR3 coding sequence is TGTGCCAGCAGCTTGCAGGGGAAGGGCGAGCAGTACTTC.

This chain connects TRBV5-1 to TRBJ1-1, with D possibly matching TRBD1 (6 bases). Germline-derived CDR1 and CDR2 are SGHRS and YFSETQ. V lost 2 bases to trimming and J lost 5 bases, with 13 bases between them. The CDR3 has 14 amino acids. Here the CDR3 reads CASSLGRQGTEAFF. DNA for the CDR3: TGCGCCAGCAGCTTAGGACGCCAGGGGACTGAAGCTTTCTTT.

This clone was seen a few times. V gene TRBV5-6 combines with J gene TRBJ2-5; TRBD1 agrees at 7 bases. The CDR3 length is 14 residues. Germline-derived CDR1 and CDR2 are SGHDT and YYEEEE. V lost 4 bases to trimming and J lost 1 base; unmatched junction nucleotides: 4. CDR3 protein: CASSPWDSQETQYF. Here the CDR3 DNA reads TGTGCCAGCAGCCCCTGGGACAGCCAAGAGACCCAGTACTTC.